A single sample gave rise to the 24 T cell receptor beta chains below, sequenced in a study of blood T cell repertoires in COVID-19. Only in-frame clones appear in the TCRdb table, and some are missing; sequencing was by immunoSEQ multiplex PCR. The table records about 140,000 clones, about 90% of them present only once. The material sequenced was peripheral blood. The receptors here all came from a woman between 45 and 65 years old with acute or convalescent COVID-19.

The chain is built from TRBV16 and TRBJ2-7, with D perhaps TRBD2 (6 bases). The CDR3 is 16 amino acids. Per the germline V gene, CDR1 is KGHSY and CDR2 is FQNENV. V lost 0 bases and J lost 1, with 13 bases in between. CDR3 DNA sequence: TGTGCCAGCAGCCAATCGGAGGGGAGGACGTCCTACGAGCAGTACTTC. This codes for CASSQSEGRTSYEQYF.

This clone was observed a handful of times. This sequence joins TRBV28 and TRBJ1-3, with 10 bases identical to TRBD1. The germline CDR1 and CDR2 sequences are MDHEN and SYDVKM. This CDR3 has 12 residues. J was trimmed by 9 bases and V by 10 bases; bases with no gene match: 6. The CDR3: CATKGQGTTIYF. Written as DNA, the CDR3 is TGTGCCACAAAGGGACAGGGGACCACCATATATTTT.

The chain is built from TRBV5-4 and TRBJ2-1; perhaps TRBD1 as D (5 bases). The CDR3 is 15 amino acids. From germline, CDR1 is SGHNT and CDR2 YYREEE (reference sequence). The V end lost 1 base, the J end lost 2 bases, and 10 bases lay between the germline ends. CDR3: CASSLRGRPYNEQFF. In DNA, the CDR3 is TGTGCCAGCAGCTTGAGGGGCCGTCCCTACAATGAGCAGTTCTTC.

The chain employs TRBV9 and TRBJ2-7; 9 bases line up with TRBD2. Germline CDR1 is SGDLS and CDR2 is YYNGEE. Trimming removed 4 bases from V and 0 bases from J; junction bases left unmatched: 5. The CDR3 has 15 residues. The CDR3 coding sequence is TGTGCCAGCAGCCCCCGTAGCGGGGGCTCCTACGAGCAGTACTTC. This gives the protein CASSPRSGGSYEQYF.

The V call is TRBV19, the J call TRBJ1-1; D gene unclear. This CDR3 has 9 amino acids. The V gene's germline CDR1 is LNHDA and CDR2 SQIVND (reference sequence). V lost 8 bases and J 10 bases, leaving 8 bases between the germline ends. The CDR3 loop reads CASGGAAFF. The CDR3 nucleotides read TGTGCCAGTGGAGGAGCAGCTTTCTTT.

This clone was seen just once. This chain uses TRBV19 with TRBJ1-5; D possibly corresponds to TRBD1 (5 bases). The CDR3 is 17 residues long. Looked up from germline, CDR1 is LNHDA and CDR2 is SQIVND (reference sequence). V lost 5 bases and J lost 0, with 17 bases in between. CDR3 protein: CASSRGTRGYSNQPQHF. DNA of the CDR3: TGTGCCAGTAGTCGCGGGACGAGAGGGTATAGCAATCAGCCCCAGCATTTT. Combining the CDR3 with reference TRBV19 and TRBJ1-5 gives the whole variable domain DGGITQSPKYLFRKEGQNVTLSCEQNLNHDAMYWYRQDPGQGLRLIYYSQIVNDFQKGDIAEGYSVSREKKESFPLTVTSAQKNPTAFYLCASSRGTRGYSNQPQHFGDGTRLSIL.

The chain carries TRBV2 and TRBJ2-3; D is possibly TRBD1 (5 bases). The CDR3 is 11 amino acids. V lost 10 bases and J 6 bases, leaving 11 bases between the germline ends. Germline CDR1 is SNHLY and CDR2 is FYNNEI. As DNA, the CDR3 is TGTGCCACTCCGAAGGGGGATACGCAGTATTTT. The encoded protein is CATPKGDTQYF.

The chain couples TRBV18 to TRBJ1-2; no clear D. The CDR3 runs 14 residues. The V gene's germline CDR1 is KGHSH and CDR2 LQKENI. Trimming took 6 bases from V and 2 from J, leaving 13 bases between them. The chain's CDR3 is CASSEGNSNYGYTF. CDR3 sequence (DNA): TGTGCCAGCTCGGAGGGAAATTCGAACTATGGCTACACCTTC.

V is TRBV19 and J is TRBJ1-1; a possible D gene is TRBD1 (6 bases). Trimming cost V 1 base and J 4 bases, with 13 bases left between them. Germline CDR1 LNHDA, CDR2 SQIVND (reference sequence). The CDR3 loop spans 15 amino acids. CDR3 residues: CASSIAGGRGTEAFF. CDR3 bases: TGTGCCAGTAGTATAGCGGGGGGCAGGGGCACTGAAGCTTTCTTT. Based on the CDR3 plus reference TRBV19 and TRBJ1-1, the full variable domain is DGGITQSPKYLFRKEGQNVTLSCEQNLNHDAMYWYRQDPGQGLRLIYYSQIVNDFQKGDIAEGYSVSREKKESFPLTVTSAQKNPTAFYLCASSIAGGRGTEAFFGQGTRLTVV.

This sequence joins TRBV30 and TRBJ1-6; D uncertain. Germline CDR1 and CDR2: GTSNPN and SVGIG (reference sequence). V shed 0 bases and J shed 6 bases, with 12 bases lying between them. The CDR3 consists of 15 residues. In nucleotides, the CDR3 is TGTGCCTGGAGTGTAGGCTTTCGGGGTAATTCACCCCTCCACTTT. It translates to CAWSVGFRGNSPLHF. Supplemented by reference TRBV30 and TRBJ1-6, the full variable domain reads SQTIHQWPATLVQPVGSPLSLECTVEGTSNPNLYWYRQAAGRGLQLLFYSVGIGQISSEVPQNLSASRPQDRQFILSSKKLLLSDSGFYLCAWSVGFRGNSPLHFGNGTRLTVT.

This clone appeared a single time. This chain links TRBV13 with TRBJ2-3; 12 bases fit TRBD2. Germline V lookup: CDR1 PRHDT, CDR2 FYEKMQ (reference sequence). V lost 0 bases to trimming and J lost 5 bases; unmatched junction nucleotides: 9. The CDR3 totals 18 residues. Here the CDR3 DNA reads TGTGCCAGCAGCTTAGGCCCCCTAGCGGGGGGGTTGGGAGATACGCAGTATTTT. Amino acid sequence: CASSLGPLAGGLGDTQYF.

This rearrangement joins TRBV18 to TRBJ1-5, with a weak D call TRBD1 (5 bases). The CDR3 sequence is 14 residues long. V was cut by 3 bases and J by 6 bases, with 12 bases left in between. The V gene's germline CDR1 is KGHSH and CDR2 LQKENI. CDR3 residues: CASSPNSGPQPQHF. As DNA, the CDR3 is TGTGCCAGCTCACCCAACTCAGGGCCTCAGCCCCAGCATTTT.

On this clone itself: The same CDR3 is also encoded by other DNA sequences in this sample. The gene calls are TRBV9 and TRBJ2-1; 7 bases align to TRBD1. With 4 bases clipped from V and 0 bases from J, the junction kept 4 bases outside the gene matches. Germline lookup yields CDR1 SGDLS and CDR2 YYNGEE. The length of the CDR3 is 15 residues. CDR3 region: CASSHNRGSYNEQFF. The CDR3 DNA reads TGTGCCAGCAGCCATAACAGGGGCTCCTACAATGAGCAGTTCTTC.

V and J are TRBV29-1 and TRBJ2-1; 7 nucleotides match TRBD2. J was trimmed by 0 bases and V by 3 bases; bases with no gene match: 2. The CDR3 has 14 amino acids. The V gene's germline CDR1 is SQVTM and CDR2 ANQGSEA. CDR3 coding DNA: TGCAGCGTTGAGGTAGCGGGCTCCTACAATGAGCAGTTCTTC. Translated: CSVEVAGSYNEQFF.

The rearrangement joins TRBV7-9 to TRBJ1-1; tentatively, D is TRBD1 (5 bases). The V end lost 6 bases, the J end lost 7 bases, and 15 bases lay between the germline ends. Germline V gene sequence: CDR1 SEHNR, CDR2 FQNEAQ (reference sequence). This CDR3 has 13 amino acids. In nucleotides, the CDR3 is TGTGCCAGCAGAGACGGACATCTTCTTGAAGCTTTCTTT. It yields the protein CASRDGHLLEAFF.

Comments on this clone: This specimen includes other DNA sequences encoding the same CDR3. This sequence joins TRBV10-3 and TRBJ2-5; possible D gene TRBD1, 6 bases. This CDR3 comprises 13 residues. Germline CDR1 and CDR2: ENHRY and SYGVKD. The ends were cut back, 6 bases at V and 5 bases at J, with 13 bases in the middle. CDR3 DNA sequence: TGTGCCATCAGCGGACAGCTTGGGGAGACCCAGTACTTC. It translates to CAISGQLGETQYF.

This chain links TRBV5-6 with TRBJ2-5; weak D call: TRBD1 (6 bases). CDR3 length equals 14 residues. With 0 bases removed from V and 4 bases from J, the gap between germline ends came to 10 bases. Germline V lookup: CDR1 SGHDT, CDR2 YYEEEE. CDR3 in amino acids: CASSLVGATETQYF. CDR3 nucleotide sequence: TGTGCCAGCAGCTTGGTGGGGGCCACAGAGACCCAGTACTTC.

The sample holds one count of this clone. The chain recombines TRBV2 with TRBJ1-6; 9 bases are shared with TRBD1. V dropped 4 bases and J dropped 6; count of bases not matched to a gene: 7. Germline values: CDR1 SNHLY, CDR2 FYNNEI. This CDR3 is 16 amino acids long. The CDR3 protein is CASSVRDRGSNSPLHF. The CDR3 DNA follows: TGTGCCAGCAGTGTCCGAGACAGGGGGAGTAATTCACCCCTCCACTTT.

This clone was picked up one time. The genes are TRBV19 and TRBJ1-2, with TRBD1 as a possible D gene (6 bases). V was trimmed by 7 bases and J by 5 bases, leaving 20 bases between them. This CDR3 is 15 amino acids long. Germline values: CDR1 LNHDA, CDR2 SQIVND (reference sequence). The CDR3 DNA is TGTGCCAGTAACAGGGTGTCGTCTCGGGATTATGGCTACACCTTC. Encoded protein: CASNRVSSRDYGYTF.

V and J are TRBV12-3 or TRBV12-4 and TRBJ1-1; TRBD1 might be the D (5 bases). V was pared by 5 bases and J by 8 bases, with 15 bases between. The CDR3 length is 13 residues. The CDR3 DNA is TGTGCCAGCAGTCCCTTAGGGGTAACGGAAGCTTTCTTT. Amino acid sequence: CASSPLGVTEAFF.

In this sample, this clone turned up once. The chain uses TRBV27 and TRBJ1-6; a possible D gene is TRBD1 (5 bases). The CDR3 has 14 residues. Germline lookup yields CDR1 MNHEY and CDR2 SMNVEV (reference sequence). Trimming took off 7 bases at V and 10 bases at J, with 17 bases between the two ends. This chain's CDR3 is CASTDGGAVSPLHF. CDR3 DNA sequence: TGTGCCAGCACAGATGGAGGGGCGGTCTCACCCCTCCACTTT.

This chain uses TRBV5-1 with TRBJ2-2; 8 bases are a match to TRBD2. Trimming took 4 bases from V and 2 from J; bases not matched to a gene: 4. This CDR3 is built from 15 residues. Germline CDR1 and CDR2: SGHRS and YFSETQ. The chain's CDR3 is CASSGTSGNTGELFF. CDR3 coding DNA: TGCGCCAGCAGCGGTACTAGCGGTAACACCGGGGAGCTGTTTTTT.

This chain uses TRBV29-1 with TRBJ2-1; 10 bases are a match to TRBD2. Germline CDR1 is SQVTM and CDR2 is ANQGSEA. Trimming cost V 5 bases and J 7 bases; bases outside gene matches: 5. The CDR3 length is 13 residues. This CDR3 reads CSVTSGMVNEQFF. CDR3 nucleotide sequence: TGCAGCGTTACTAGCGGGATGGTGAATGAGCAGTTCTTC.

The rearrangement joins TRBV6-1 to TRBJ2-1, with 13 positions matching TRBD2. CDR1 is MNHNS and CDR2 is SASEGT in the germline V gene. The length of the CDR3 is 16 residues. V shed 2 bases, J shed 4 bases, and the junction held 2 bases outside the gene matches. The CDR3 loop reads CASSERLAGGYNEQFF. In nucleotides, the CDR3 is TGTGCCAGCAGTGAAAGACTAGCGGGGGGTTACAATGAGCAGTTCTTC.